This T cell receptor (beta chain) is drawn from a study of cytomegalovirus exposure and HLA in healthy donors (dated by TCRdb to 2016 to 2017). Study-level background: The roughly 670 repertoires of the first cohort and the 95 to 150 validation repertoires were produced on the same platform, according to a later analysis. The study aimed to test whether cataloging public T cell receptors could reveal signatures of past pathogen exposure. Along with the approximately 650-subject first cohort, a separate validation cohort of 120 different subjects was used. The study combined high-throughput TCR immunosequencing, statistical association of individual TCRs with disease status, and machine learning to predict cytomegalovirus infection status.

Library construction relied on the immunoSEQ multiplex PCR assay. As for the authors' bioinformatics: To diagnose cytomegalovirus status from the catalog of TCR beta chain sequences, a statistical classification framework was built. TCRdb stores this immuneACCESS table with in-frame sequences only. Part of the clones is absent; in the studies checked, under half of the shortfall reflects unresolved V genes, and no reason is known for the rest. D and trimming were read from the DNA, whereas the V and J calls and clone size are those reported in that table. The sample includes about 190,000 clones, with about 80% observed a single time. Approximately 7% of the sample goes to the ten largest clones. The donors belonged to the validation cohort of around 110 subjects, which was separate from the approximately 610-subject first cohort. General study outcomes and caveats: It was suggested by the authors that the approach could potentially be generalized to other disease states and immunological phenotypes. Subsequent analysis determined that TCRs grouped into clusters in the first cohort also showed a tendency toward co-occurrence across the 120 or so validation repertoires, and approximately 94% of cluster scores exceeded 0. Most TCR sequences were seen in very few donors, while some public TCRs were found in many individuals. In both the original and validation cohorts, the classifier was reported to diagnose cytomegalovirus status with high specificity and sensitivity. In vitro tests confirmed that a few of the cytomegalovirus-associated TCR beta chains recognize cytomegalovirus antigens. In the study, roughly 160 TCR beta chains were listed as associated with cytomegalovirus. A later analysis had no HLA typing for the validation cohort, so co-occurrence there was scored across all 130 or so repertoires.

Details on this clone: Its antigen remains unidentified. Base quality data are lacking; no much larger clone is found one base away.

The source material was PBMCs. This sequence originates from a man aged 18 to 29 in good health and CMV-seropositive.

At the DNA level, the sequence is TGTGCCAGCAGTTCAAACCGGGACAGGGCCTACAATGAGCAGTTCTTC. The translation is CASSSNRDRAYNEQFF. The rearrangement joined TRBV28 to TRBJ2-1, with 9 junctional bases fitting TRBD1. V and J are trimmed by 4 bases and 2 bases, and the gene matches miss 6 bases of the junction. The CDR3 sequence holds 16 residues, the cysteine and phenylalanine included. CDR3 DNA is the only sequence kept; it has 48 bases, read in frame from the first base. The germline V gene yields MDHEN for CDR1 and SYDVKM for CDR2.